The T cell receptor (beta chain) under discussion was sequenced for a study of cytomegalovirus exposure and HLA in healthy donors. Study-wide results and limits: The authors confirmed in vitro that three CMV-associated chains were specific for CMV antigens. The authors later found most CMV-associated TCR beta chains appeared HLA-restricted. Cytomegalovirus status was reportedly diagnosed by the classifier with high specificity and sensitivity.

Germline V gene data show CDR1 as SGHTA and CDR2 as FQGNSA. The CDR3 is 11 amino acids. The V end lost 6 bases, the J end lost 5 bases, and 6 bases lay between the germline ends. As for this clone: Its antigen is not identified.

Amplification used 60 Vbeta primers and 13 Jbeta primers. The table came from immunoSEQ multiplex PCR; TCRdb's copy has only in-frame clones and leaves some out. The top ten clones hold less than 2% of a sample with more than 150,000 clones, around 74% of them seen once. The sequenced sample consisted of PBMCs. The J gene is TRBJ2-3, the V gene TRBV7-2; D call uncertain. The sequence was collected from a girl aged 5 to 17 in good health and CMV-seropositive. The DNA for the CDR3 is TGTGCCAGCAGTCTAAAAGATACGCAGTATTTT. It yields the protein CASSLKDTQYF. Looking up the rest from reference TRBV7-2 and TRBJ2-3 gives the full variable domain: GAGVSQSPSNKVTEKGKDVELRCDPISGHTALYWYRQSLGQGLEFLIYFQGNSAPDKSGLPSDRFSAERTGGSVSTLTIQRTQQEDSAVYLCASSLKDTQYFGPGTRLTVL.